A selection of T cell receptor beta chains follows, all from one sample in a study of human T cells and chemical hapten exposure. One entry per CDR3 protein, called by TCRdb with MiXCR from the RACE reads. The profile shows roughly 200,000 distinct CDR3 sequences, about 25% of them singletons. This material consisted of whole blood, taken in connection with sensitization to the hapten diphenylcyclopropenone (DPC). The receptor source for this set is a woman aged 40 to 55 with alopecia areata. Some clones in this sample may be carry-over from other donors' samples. Each CDR3 is given with its conserved first and last residue. D genes are given only for firm matches. A clone size is listed for some rows: how often the clone was seen (once, few, many), or a class if it is expanded.

J	D	V	size	CDR3	DNA
TRBJ2-7	TRBD1	TRBV18	.	CASSRGQAYEQYF	TGTGCCAGTTCAAGGGGACAGGCCTACGAGCAGTACTTC
TRBJ1-1	.	TRBV3-1	.	CASSQVQGLANTEAFF	TGTGCCAGCAGCCAGGTCCAGGGGTTAGCGAACACTGAAGCTTTCTTT
TRBJ1-2	TRBD1	TRBV27	.	CASSPRTGEGYGYTF	TGTGCCAGCAGCCCTAGGACAGGGGAGGGCTATGGCTACACCTTC
TRBJ1-1	.	TRBV5-1	once	CASSLITGSSTEAFF	TGCGCCAGCAGCTTGATTACGGGGTCCAGCACTGAAGCTTTCTTT
TRBJ2-7	TRBD2	TRBV20-1	many	CSARDAGGGRQQYF	TGCAGTGCTAGAGATGCGGGGGGCGGCAGGCAGCAGTACTTC
TRBJ2-3	TRBD1	TRBV5-1	.	CASSLSGQGADTQYF	TGCGCCAGCAGCTTGTCCGGACAGGGTGCGGATACGCAGTATTTT
TRBJ1-6	.	TRBV10-3	.	CAISVGTPDNSPLHF	TGTGCCATCAGTGTGGGGACACCAGATAATTCACCCCTCCACTTT
TRBJ1-6	.	TRBV20-1	.	CSARFGGLDNSPLHF	TGCAGTGCTAGATTTGGGGGCTTGGATAATTCACCCCTCCACTTT
TRBJ1-2	.	TRBV28	.	CASSTGFSGGYTF	TGTGCCAGCAGTACAGGGTTTTCGGGTGGCTACACCTTC
TRBJ2-6	.	TRBV5-5	.	CASSLSGLGANVLTF	TGTGCCAGCAGCTTGAGTGGCCTTGGGGCCAACGTCCTGACTTTC
TRBJ2-3	TRBD1	TRBV5-8	once	CATGTGGITDTQYF	TGTGCCACCGGGACAGGGGGGATCACAGATACGCAGTATTTT
TRBJ1-1	TRBD1	TRBV7-3	few	CASSSDRGTEAFF	TGTGCCAGCAGCTCAGACAGGGGCACTGAAGCTTTCTTT
TRBJ2-5	TRBD2	TRBV7-9	few	CASSLLTSRMETQYF	TGTGCCAGCAGCTTACTGACTAGCCGTATGGAGACCCAGTACTTC
TRBJ1-4	TRBD1	TRBV29-1	many	CSGKTGTGNEKLFF	TGCAGCGGTAAAACCGGGACAGGAAATGAAAAACTGTTTTTT
TRBJ1-2	TRBD1	TRBV5-6	few	CASSLATDRGNYGYTF	TGTGCCAGCAGCTTGGCCACAGACAGGGGGAACTATGGCTACACCTTC
TRBJ2-1	TRBD2	TRBV3-1	.	CASSLAGGDNEQFF	TGTGCCAGCAGCCTAGCGGGAGGCGACAATGAGCAGTTCTTC
TRBJ2-1	TRBD2	TRBV29-1	.	CSVAGLAGVDEQFF	TGCAGCGTTGCTGGACTAGCGGGGGTCGATGAGCAGTTCTTC
TRBJ2-7	TRBD2	TRBV12-3/TRBV12-4	.	CASSLGGTSGRHEQYF	TGTGCCAGCAGTCTCGGGGGGACTAGCGGGAGGCACGAGCAGTACTTC
TRBJ1-5	.	TRBV12-3/TRBV12-4	.	CASSLGRYQPQHF	TGTGCCAGCAGTTTAGGCAGATATCAGCCCCAGCATTTT
TRBJ2-1	TRBD2	TRBV9	few	CASSVGTGGGGYEQFF	TGTGCCAGCAGCGTGGGGACGGGAGGGGGTGGCTATGAGCAGTTCTTC
TRBJ2-2	.	TRBV11-2	few	CASSLDSRQYTGELFF	TGTGCCAGCAGCTTAGATTCTCGGCAGTACACCGGGGAGCTGTTTTTT
TRBJ2-1	.	TRBV29-1	many	CSVDRGHEQFF	TGCAGCGTTGACAGGGGTCATGAGCAGTTCTTC
TRBJ2-7	.	TRBV29-1	.	CSVADREGSAVFQYF	TGCAGCGTTGCCGACAGGGAGGGAAGCGCCGTCTTCCAGTACTTC
TRBJ1-2	.	TRBV10-3	few	CAIRNSIRDLGYTF	TGTGCCATCAGGAATTCTATCCGGGACCTAGGCTACACCTTC
TRBJ1-6	.	TRBV29-1	.	CSVEASKSPLHF	TGCAGCGTTGAAGCCAGTAAATCACCCCTCCACTTT
TRBJ2-7	.	TRBV3-1	many	CASSRTYYEQYF	TGTGCCAGCAGCCGAACATACTACGAGCAGTACTTC
TRBJ2-7	.	TRBV7-2	few	CASSLARGDYEQYF	TGTGCCAGCAGCTTAGCGCGGGGCGACTACGAGCAGTACTTC
TRBJ2-5	TRBD2	TRBV29-1	.	CSVEKGAGVAETQYF	TGCAGCGTTGAAAAGGGAGCGGGAGTAGCAGAGACCCAGTACTTC
TRBJ2-1	TRBD2	TRBV4-3	.	CASSQDRGEPYNEQFF	TGCGCCAGCAGCCAAGATCGGGGGGAACCATACAATGAGCAGTTCTTC
TRBJ1-4	.	TRBV11-2	.	CASSLGQAINEKLFF	TGTGCCAGCAGCTTAGGACAGGCCATTAATGAAAAACTGTTTTTT
TRBJ1-2	.	TRBV7-3	few	CASSPDPDYGYTF	TGTGCCAGCAGCCCAGACCCCGACTATGGCTACACCTTC
TRBJ2-3	.	TRBV7-2	.	CASSLRGTVNTDTQYF	TGTGCCAGCAGCTTACGGGGGACTGTAAACACAGATACGCAGTATTTT
TRBJ1-4	TRBD1	TRBV9	.	CASSATGTDNEKLFF	TGTGCCAGCAGCGCGACAGGGACAGATAATGAAAAACTGTTTTTT
TRBJ2-3	TRBD1	TRBV7-9	.	CASSSRTGGDTQYF	TGTGCCAGCAGCTCGCGGACAGGGGGAGATACGCAGTATTTT